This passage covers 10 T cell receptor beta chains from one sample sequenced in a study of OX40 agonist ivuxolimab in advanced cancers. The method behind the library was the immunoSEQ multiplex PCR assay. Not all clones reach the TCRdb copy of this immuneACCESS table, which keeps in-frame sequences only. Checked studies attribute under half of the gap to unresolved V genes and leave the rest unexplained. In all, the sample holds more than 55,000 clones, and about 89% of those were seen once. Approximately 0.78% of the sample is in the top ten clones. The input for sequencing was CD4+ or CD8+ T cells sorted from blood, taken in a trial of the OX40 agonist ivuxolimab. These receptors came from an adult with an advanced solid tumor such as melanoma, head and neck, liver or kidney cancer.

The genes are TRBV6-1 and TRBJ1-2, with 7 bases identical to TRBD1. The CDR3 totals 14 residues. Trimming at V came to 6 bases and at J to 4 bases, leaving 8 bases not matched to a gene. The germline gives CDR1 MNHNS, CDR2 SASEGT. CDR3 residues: CASREQGIGYGYTF. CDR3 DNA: TGTGCCAGCAGGGAACAGGGGATTGGCTATGGCTACACCTTC.

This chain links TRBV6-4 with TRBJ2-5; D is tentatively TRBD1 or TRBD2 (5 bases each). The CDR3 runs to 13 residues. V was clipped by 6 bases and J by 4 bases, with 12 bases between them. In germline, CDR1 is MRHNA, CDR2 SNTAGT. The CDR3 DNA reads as TGTGCCAGCAGCCCCGCTGGGGGAGAGACCCAGTACTTC. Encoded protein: CASSPAGGETQYF.

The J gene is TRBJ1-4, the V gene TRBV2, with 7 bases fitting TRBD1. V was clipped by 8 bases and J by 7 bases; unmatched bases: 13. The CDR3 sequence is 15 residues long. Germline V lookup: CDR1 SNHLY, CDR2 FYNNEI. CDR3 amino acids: CASLNDREGSEKLFF. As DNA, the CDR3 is TGTGCCAGCCTGAACGACAGGGAAGGGAGTGAAAAACTGTTTTTT. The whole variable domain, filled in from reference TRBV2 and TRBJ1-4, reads EPEVTQTPSHQVTQMGQEVILRCVPISNHLYFYWYRQILGQKVEFLVSFYNNEISEKSEIFDDQFSVERPDGSNFTLKIRSTKLEDSAMYFCASLNDREGSEKLFFGSGTQLSVL.

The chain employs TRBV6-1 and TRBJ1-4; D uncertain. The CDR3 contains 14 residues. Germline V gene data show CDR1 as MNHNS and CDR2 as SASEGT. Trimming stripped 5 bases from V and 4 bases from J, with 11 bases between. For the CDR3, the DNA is TGTGCCAGCAGTTTGGGTACGGGTAATGAAAAACTGTTTTTT. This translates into CASSLGTGNEKLFF.

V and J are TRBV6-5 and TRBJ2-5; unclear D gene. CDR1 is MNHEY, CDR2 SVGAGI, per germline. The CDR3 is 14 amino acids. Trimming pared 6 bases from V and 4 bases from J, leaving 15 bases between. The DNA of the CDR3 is TGTGCCAGCAGCCCAACCCGTCCCAGAGAGACCCAGTACTTC. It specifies CASSPTRPRETQYF.

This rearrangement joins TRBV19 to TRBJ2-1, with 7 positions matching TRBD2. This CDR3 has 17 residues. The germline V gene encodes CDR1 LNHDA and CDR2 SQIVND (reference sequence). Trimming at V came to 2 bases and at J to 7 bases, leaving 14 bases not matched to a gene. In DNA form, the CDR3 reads TGTGCCAGTAGTATAAATCGACTAGCTCCGTCGGGGAATGAGCAGTTCTTC. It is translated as CASSINRLAPSGNEQFF. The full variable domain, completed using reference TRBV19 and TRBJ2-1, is DGGITQSPKYLFRKEGQNVTLSCEQNLNHDAMYWYRQDPGQGLRLIYYSQIVNDFQKGDIAEGYSVSREKKESFPLTVTSAQKNPTAFYLCASSINRLAPSGNEQFFGPGTRLTVL.

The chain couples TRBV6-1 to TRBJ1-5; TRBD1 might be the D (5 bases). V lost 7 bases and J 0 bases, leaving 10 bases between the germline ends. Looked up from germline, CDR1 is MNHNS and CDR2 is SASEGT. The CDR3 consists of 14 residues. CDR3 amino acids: CASMRTHSNQPQHF. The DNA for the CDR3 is TGTGCCAGCATGAGGACACATAGCAATCAGCCCCAGCATTTT.

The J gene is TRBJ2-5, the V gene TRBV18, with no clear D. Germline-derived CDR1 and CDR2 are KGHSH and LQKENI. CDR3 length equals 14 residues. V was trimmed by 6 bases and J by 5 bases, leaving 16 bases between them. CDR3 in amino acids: CASSPNWFGETQYF. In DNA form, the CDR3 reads TGTGCCAGCTCCCCTAACTGGTTTGGGGAGACCCAGTACTTC.

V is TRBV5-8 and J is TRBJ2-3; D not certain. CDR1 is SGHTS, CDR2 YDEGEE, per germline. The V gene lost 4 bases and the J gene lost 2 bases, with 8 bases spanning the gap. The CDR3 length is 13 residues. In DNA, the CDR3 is TGTGCCAGCAGCCAGGACCACACAGATACGCAGTATTTT. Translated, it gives CASSQDHTDTQYF. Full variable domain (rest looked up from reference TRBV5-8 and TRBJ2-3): EAGVTQSPTHLIKTRGQQATLRCSPISGHTSVYWYQQALGLGLQFLLWYDEGEERNRGNFPPRFSGRQFPNYSSELNVNALELEDSALYLCASSQDHTDTQYFGPGTRLTVL.

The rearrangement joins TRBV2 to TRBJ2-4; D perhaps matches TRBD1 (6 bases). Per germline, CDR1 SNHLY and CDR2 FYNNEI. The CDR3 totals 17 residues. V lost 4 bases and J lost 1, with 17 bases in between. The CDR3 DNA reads TGTGCCAGCAGTGCAGGACAGTGGGCTTTGGCCAAAAACATTCAGTACTTC. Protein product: CASSAGQWALAKNIQYF.